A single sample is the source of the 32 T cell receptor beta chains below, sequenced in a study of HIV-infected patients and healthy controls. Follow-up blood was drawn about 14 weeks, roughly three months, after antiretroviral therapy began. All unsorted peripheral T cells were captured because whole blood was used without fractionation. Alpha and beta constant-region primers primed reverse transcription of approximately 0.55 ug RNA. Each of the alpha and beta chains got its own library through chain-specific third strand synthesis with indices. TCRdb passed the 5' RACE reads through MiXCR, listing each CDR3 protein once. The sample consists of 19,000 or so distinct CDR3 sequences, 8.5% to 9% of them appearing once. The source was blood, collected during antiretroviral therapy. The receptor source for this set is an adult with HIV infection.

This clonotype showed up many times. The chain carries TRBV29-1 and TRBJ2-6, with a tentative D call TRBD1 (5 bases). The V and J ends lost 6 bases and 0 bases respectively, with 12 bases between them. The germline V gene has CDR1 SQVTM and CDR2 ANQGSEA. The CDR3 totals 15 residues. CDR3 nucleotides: TGCAGCGTCGGTAAGACAGACTCTGGGGCCAACGTCCTGACTTTC. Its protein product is CSVGKTDSGANVLTF.

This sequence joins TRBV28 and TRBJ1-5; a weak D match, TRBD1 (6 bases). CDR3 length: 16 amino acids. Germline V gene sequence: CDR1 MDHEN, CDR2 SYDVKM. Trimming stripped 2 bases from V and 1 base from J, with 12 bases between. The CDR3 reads CASSLIDRSSNQPQHF. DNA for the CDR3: TGTGCCAGCAGTTTAATCGACAGGAGCAGCAATCAGCCCCAGCATTTT.

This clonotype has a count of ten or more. CDR3 amino acids: CAWSVSLIGTGELFF. CDR3 bases: TGTGCCTGGAGTGTTAGCTTAATTGGGACCGGGGAGCTGTTTTTT. V and J are TRBV30 and TRBJ2-2, with D uncertain. V was pared by 0 bases and J by 5 bases, with 13 bases between. The germline V gene has CDR1 GTSNPN and CDR2 SVGIG (reference sequence). The CDR3 has 15 amino acids.

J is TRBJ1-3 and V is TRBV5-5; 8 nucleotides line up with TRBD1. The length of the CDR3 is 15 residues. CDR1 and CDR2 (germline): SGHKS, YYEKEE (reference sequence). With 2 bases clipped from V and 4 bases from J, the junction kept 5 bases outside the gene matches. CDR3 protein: CASSFGQGDGNTIYF. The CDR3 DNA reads TGTGCCAGCAGCTTCGGACAGGGCGACGGAAACACCATATATTTT.

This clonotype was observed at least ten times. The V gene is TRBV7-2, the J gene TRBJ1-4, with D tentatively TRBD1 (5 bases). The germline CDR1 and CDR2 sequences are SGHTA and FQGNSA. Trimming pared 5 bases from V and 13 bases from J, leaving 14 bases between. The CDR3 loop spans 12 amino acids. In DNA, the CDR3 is TGTGCCAGCAGCCCTGGCAGGGCAATACTGTTTTTT. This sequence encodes CASSPGRAILFF.

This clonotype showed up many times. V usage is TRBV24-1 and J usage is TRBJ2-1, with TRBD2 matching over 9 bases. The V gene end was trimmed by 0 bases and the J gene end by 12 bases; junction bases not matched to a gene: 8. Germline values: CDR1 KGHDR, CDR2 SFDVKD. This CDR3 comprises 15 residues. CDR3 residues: CATSDLRGGASGQFF. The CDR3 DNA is TGTGCCACCAGTGATTTGCGCGGGGGGGCCTCGGGGCAGTTCTTC.

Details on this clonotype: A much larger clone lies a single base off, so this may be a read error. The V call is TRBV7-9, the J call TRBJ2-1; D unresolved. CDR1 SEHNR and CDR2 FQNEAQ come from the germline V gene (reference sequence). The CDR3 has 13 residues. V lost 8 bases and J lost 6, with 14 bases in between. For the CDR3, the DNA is TGTGCCAGCGATAGCAGGAGAGTCAATGAGCAGTTCTTC. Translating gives CASDSRRVNEQFF.

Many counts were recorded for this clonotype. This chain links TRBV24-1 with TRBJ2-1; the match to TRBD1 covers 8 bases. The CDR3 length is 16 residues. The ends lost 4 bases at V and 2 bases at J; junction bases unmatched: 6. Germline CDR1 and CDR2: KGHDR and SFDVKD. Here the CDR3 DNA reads TGTGCCACCAGTGACTACGGACAGGGACCCTACAATGAGCAGTTCTTC. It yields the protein CATSDYGQGPYNEQFF.

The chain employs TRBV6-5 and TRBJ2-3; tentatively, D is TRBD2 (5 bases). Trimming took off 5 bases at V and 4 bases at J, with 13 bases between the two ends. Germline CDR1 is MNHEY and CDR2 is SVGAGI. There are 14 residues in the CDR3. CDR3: CASSLSLEADTQYF. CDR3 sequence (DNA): TGTGCCAGCAGTCTTTCACTAGAGGCAGATACGCAGTATTTT.

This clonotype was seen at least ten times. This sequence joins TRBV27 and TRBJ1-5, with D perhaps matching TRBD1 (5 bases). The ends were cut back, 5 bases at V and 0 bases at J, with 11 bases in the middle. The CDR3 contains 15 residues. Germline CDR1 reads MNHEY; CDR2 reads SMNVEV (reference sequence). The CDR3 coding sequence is TGTGCCAGCAGTCCCCTGACAGATAGCAATCAGCCCCAGCATTTT. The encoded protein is CASSPLTDSNQPQHF.

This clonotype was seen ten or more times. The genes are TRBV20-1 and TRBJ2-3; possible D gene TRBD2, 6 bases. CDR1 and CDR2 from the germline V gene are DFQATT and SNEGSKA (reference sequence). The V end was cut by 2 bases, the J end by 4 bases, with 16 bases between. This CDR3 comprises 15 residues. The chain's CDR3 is CSARNPGGRADTQYF. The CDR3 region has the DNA TGCAGTGCTAGAAACCCCGGGGGTAGGGCAGATACGCAGTATTTT.

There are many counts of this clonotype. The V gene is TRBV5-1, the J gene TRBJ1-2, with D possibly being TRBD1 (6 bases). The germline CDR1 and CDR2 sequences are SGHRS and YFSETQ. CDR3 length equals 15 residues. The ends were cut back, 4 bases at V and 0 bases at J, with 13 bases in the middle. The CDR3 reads CASSPTAGANYGYTF. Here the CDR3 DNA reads TGCGCCAGCAGCCCTACGGCAGGGGCTAACTATGGCTACACCTTC.

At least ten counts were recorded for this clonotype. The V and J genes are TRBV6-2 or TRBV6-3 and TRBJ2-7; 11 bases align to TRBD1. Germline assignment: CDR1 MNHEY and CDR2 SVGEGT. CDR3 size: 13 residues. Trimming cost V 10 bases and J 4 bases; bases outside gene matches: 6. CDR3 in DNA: TGTGCCACCCTCGGGACAGGGGGGTACGAGCAGTACTTC. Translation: CATLGTGGYEQYF.

Here the CDR3 reads CSPQRTEAFF. CDR3 nucleotide sequence: TGCAGTCCACAGAGGACTGAAGCTTTCTTT. J is TRBJ1-1 and V is TRBV20-1; unclear D gene. CDR1 DFQATT and CDR2 SNEGSKA come from the germline V gene (reference sequence). Trimming removed 8 bases at V and 5 bases at J, with 9 bases between. This CDR3 is built from 10 residues.

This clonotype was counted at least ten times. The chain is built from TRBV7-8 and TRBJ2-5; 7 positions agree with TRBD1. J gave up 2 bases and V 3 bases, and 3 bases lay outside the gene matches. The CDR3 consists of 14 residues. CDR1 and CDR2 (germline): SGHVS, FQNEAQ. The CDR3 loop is CASSLSTGQETQYF. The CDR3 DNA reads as TGTGCCAGCAGCTTGTCGACAGGGCAAGAGACCCAGTACTTC.

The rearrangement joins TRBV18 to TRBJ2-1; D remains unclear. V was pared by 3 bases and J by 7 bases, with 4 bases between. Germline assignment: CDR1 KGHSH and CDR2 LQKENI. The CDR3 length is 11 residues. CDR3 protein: CASSPKNEQFF. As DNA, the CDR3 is TGTGCCAGCTCACCGAAGAATGAGCAGTTCTTC.

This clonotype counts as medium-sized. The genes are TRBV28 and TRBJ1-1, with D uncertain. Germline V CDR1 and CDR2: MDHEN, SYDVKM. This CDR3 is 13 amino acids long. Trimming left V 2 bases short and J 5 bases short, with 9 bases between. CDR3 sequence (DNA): TGTGCCAGCAGTTTAGCTCCCCAAACTGAAGCTTTCTTT. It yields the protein CASSLAPQTEAFF.

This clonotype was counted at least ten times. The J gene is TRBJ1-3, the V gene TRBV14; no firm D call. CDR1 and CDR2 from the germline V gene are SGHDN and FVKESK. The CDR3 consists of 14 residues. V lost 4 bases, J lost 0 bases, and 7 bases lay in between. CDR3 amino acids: CASSPGPSGNTIYF. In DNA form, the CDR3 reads TGTGCCAGCAGCCCCGGGCCCTCTGGAAACACCATATATTTT.

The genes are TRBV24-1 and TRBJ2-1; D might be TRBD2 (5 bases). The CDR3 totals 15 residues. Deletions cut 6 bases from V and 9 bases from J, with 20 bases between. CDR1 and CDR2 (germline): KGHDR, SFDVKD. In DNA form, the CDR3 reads TGTGCCACCAGTCCCACAACTCTGAGGGTCAGTGAGCAGTTCTTC. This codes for CATSPTTLRVSEQFF.

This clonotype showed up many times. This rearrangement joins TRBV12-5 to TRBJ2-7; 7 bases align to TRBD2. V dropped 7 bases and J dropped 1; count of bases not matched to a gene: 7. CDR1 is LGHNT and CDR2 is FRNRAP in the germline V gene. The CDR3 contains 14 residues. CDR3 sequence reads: CASDRLAASYEQYF. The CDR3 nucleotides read TGTGCTAGTGACCGACTAGCCGCTTCCTACGAGCAGTACTTC.

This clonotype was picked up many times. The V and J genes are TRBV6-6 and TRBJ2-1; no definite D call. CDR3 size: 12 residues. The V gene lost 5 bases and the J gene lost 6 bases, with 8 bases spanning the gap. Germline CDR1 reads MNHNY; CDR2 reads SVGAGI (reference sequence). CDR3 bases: TGTGCCAGCAGTCCAACTATCAATGAGCAGTTCTTC. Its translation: CASSPTINEQFF.

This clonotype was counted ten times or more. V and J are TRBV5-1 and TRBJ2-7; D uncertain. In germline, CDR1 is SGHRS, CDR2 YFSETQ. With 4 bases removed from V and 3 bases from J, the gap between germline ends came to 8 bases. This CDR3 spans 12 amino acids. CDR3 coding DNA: TGCGCCAGCAGCCCACCGAACTACGAGCAGTACTTC. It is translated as CASSPPNYEQYF.

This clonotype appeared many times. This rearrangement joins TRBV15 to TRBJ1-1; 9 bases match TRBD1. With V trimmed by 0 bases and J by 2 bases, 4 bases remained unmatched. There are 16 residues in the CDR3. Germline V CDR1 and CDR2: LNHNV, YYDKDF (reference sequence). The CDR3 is CATSRDLGQGNTEAFF. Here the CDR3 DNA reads TGTGCCACCAGCAGAGATCTGGGACAGGGCAACACTGAAGCTTTCTTT.

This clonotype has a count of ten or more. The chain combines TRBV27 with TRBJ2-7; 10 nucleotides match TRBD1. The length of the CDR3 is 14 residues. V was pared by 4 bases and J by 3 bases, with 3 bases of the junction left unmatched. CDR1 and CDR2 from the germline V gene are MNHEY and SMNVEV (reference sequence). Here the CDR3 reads CASSWDRGGYEQYF. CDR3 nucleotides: TGTGCCAGCAGTTGGGACAGGGGCGGCTACGAGCAGTACTTC.

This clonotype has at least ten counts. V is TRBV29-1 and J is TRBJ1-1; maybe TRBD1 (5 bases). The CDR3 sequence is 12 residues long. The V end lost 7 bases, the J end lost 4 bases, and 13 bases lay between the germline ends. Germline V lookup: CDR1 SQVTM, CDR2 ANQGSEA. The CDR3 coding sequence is TGCAGCGCTGGGGACGGCGGCACTGAAGCTTTCTTT. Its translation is CSAGDGGTEAFF.

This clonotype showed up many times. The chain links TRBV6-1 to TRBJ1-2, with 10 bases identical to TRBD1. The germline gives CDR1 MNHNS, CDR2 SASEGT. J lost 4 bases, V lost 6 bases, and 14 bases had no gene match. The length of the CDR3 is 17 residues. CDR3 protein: CASSEWDRGGEVYGYTF. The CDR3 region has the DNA TGTGCCAGCAGCGAATGGGACAGGGGTGGTGAGGTCTATGGCTACACCTTC.

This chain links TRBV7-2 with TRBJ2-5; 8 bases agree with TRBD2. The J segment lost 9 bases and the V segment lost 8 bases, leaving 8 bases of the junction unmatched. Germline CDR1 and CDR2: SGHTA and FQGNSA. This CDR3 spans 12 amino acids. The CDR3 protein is CASLGSGRAQYF. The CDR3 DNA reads TGTGCCAGCCTCGGATCCGGGAGGGCCCAGTACTTC.

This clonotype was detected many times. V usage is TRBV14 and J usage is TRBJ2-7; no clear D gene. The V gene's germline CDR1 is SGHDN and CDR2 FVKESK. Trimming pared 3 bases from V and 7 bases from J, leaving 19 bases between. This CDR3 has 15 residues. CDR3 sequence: CASSHKASSRGEQYF. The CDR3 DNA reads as TGTGCCAGCAGCCACAAGGCATCGTCCCGTGGGGAGCAGTACTTC.

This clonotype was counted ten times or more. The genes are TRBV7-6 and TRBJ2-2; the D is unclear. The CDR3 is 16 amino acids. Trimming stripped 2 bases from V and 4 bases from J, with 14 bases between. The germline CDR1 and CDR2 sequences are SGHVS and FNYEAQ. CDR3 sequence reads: CASSLSTRSFTGELFF. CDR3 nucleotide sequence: TGTGCCAGCAGCTTATCCACTCGCTCCTTCACCGGGGAGCTGTTTTTT.

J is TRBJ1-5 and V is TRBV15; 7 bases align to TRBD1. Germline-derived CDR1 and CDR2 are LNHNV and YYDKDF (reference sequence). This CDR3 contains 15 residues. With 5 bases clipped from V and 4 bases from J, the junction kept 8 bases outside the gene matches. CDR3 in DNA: TGTGCCACCAGCTGGGACAGCCCAGGGAATCAGCCCCAGCATTTT. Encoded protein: CATSWDSPGNQPQHF.

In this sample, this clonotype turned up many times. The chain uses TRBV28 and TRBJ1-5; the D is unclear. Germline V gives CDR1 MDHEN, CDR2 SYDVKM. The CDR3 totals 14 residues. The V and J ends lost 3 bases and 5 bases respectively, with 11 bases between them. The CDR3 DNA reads TGTGCCAGCAGTTTGGAAACAGTCGATCAGCCCCAGCATTTT. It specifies CASSLETVDQPQHF.

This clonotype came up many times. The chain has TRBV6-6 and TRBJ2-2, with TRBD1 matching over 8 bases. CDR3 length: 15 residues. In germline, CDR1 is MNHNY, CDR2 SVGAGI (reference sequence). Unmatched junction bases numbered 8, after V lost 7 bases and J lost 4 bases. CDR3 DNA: TGTGCCAGCACGCGGACAGGGAGTGTCACCGGGGAGCTGTTTTTT. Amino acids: CASTRTGSVTGELFF.